A selection of T cell receptor beta chains follows, all from one sample in a study of blood T cell repertoires in COVID-19. Only in-frame clones appear in the TCRdb table, and some are missing; sequencing was by immunoSEQ multiplex PCR. The top ten clones hold about 2.5% of a sample with 250,000 or so clones, 90% of them seen once. The sequenced sample consisted of peripheral blood. The receptor source for this set is a young man with COVID-19, enrolled during active disease. CDR3s include the opening cysteine and the closing phenylalanine or tryptophan. D genes are given only for firm matches. Not every row has a clone size; where given, it reads once, few, many or a size class.

>NA|TRBJ1-6|TRBV11-2|NA
TGTGCCAGCAGCTTAGAAGCAGGGAAAAATTCACCCCTCCACTTT
CASSLEAGKNSPLHF
>TRBD1|TRBJ1-2|TRBV7-9|few
TGTGCCAGCACCAACCAGGGGGCGGGTGGCTATGGCTACACCTTC
CASTNQGAGGYGYTF
>NA|TRBJ2-7|TRBV12-3/TRBV12-4|NA
TGTGCCAGCAGTCTCGGGACACCGTACGAGCAGTACTTC
CASSLGTPYEQYF
>TRBD2|TRBJ2-3|TRBV18|once
TGTGCCAGCTCACAAGCCTTAGCGGGAGCGTCGAATACGCAGTATTTT
CASSQALAGASNTQYF
>TRBD1|TRBJ1-5|TRBV6-2/TRBV6-3|once
TGTGCCAGCAGTTACACAGGGGAGGCTCAGCCCCAGCATTTT
CASSYTGEAQPQHF
>TRBD2|TRBJ2-1|TRBV7-2|NA
TGTGCCAGCAGCCCCGGGACTAATCTCTACAATGAGCAGTTCTTC
CASSPGTNLYNEQFF
>NA|TRBJ2-2|TRBV4-1|once
TGCGCCAGCAGCCAAACTAGCAACACCGGGGAGCTGTTTTTT
CASSQTSNTGELFF
>TRBD1|TRBJ1-1|TRBV12-5|NA
TGTGCTAGTGGTTTGGGTGGGGACAGGGGGCGAAGGAACACTGAAGCTTTCTTT
CASGLGGDRGRRNTEAFF
>NA|TRBJ1-2|TRBV29-1|NA
TGCAGCGTTCGGGGTCGAGGCACCTCTAACTATGGCTACACCTTC
CSVRGRGTSNYGYTF
>TRBD1|TRBJ2-7|TRBV6-1|NA
TGTGCCAGCAGTTTAACAGGGGGCTCCTACGAGCAGTACTTC
CASSLTGGSYEQYF
>TRBD2|TRBJ2-5|TRBV19|NA
TGTGCCAGTAGTTTCGGACTAGCGGAGACCCAGTACTTC
CASSFGLAETQYF
>TRBD1|TRBJ1-4|TRBV2|NA
TGTGCCAGCCGTAAAAACCGGGACAGGGGTGAAAAACTGTTTTTT
CASRKNRDRGEKLFF
>NA|TRBJ1-2|TRBV7-9|NA
TGTGCCAGCAGCTTAGATGGCAGGGGTGGCTACACCTTC
CASSLDGRGGYTF
>TRBD1|TRBJ1-5|TRBV6-2/TRBV6-3|NA
TGTGCCAGCAGTTACTCGAGTACAGGGGGCAGCAATCAGCCCCAGCATTTT
CASSYSSTGGSNQPQHF
>NA|TRBJ2-7|TRBV18|NA
TGTGCCAGCTCACCGCTTGCGGGACAGACTATCTACGAGCAGTACTTC
CASSPLAGQTIYEQYF